Shown below are 27 T cell receptor beta chains from a single sample sequenced in a study of beta chain features in type 1 diabetes. Whole-study results and caveats: Patients with Type 1 diabetes showed moderately but significantly shorter TCRB CDR3s in all four CD4+ subsets.

Expressed TCRB transcripts were sequenced because the isolated RNA had all been reverse transcribed beforehand. Profiled with immunoSEQ multiplex PCR; TCRdb holds only in-frame clones, not every one. The table includes 200,000 to 250,000 clones, 15% to 20% detected once. No antigens are known for them. Specimen: naive CD4+ T cells from blood. The source of these receptors is a man in his thirties or forties with type 1 diabetes.

This clone was detected only a few times. J is TRBJ2-7 and V is TRBV10-3; TRBD1 matches 7 bases. CDR1 is ENHRY and CDR2 is SYGVKD in the germline V gene. Trimming removed 4 bases from V and 5 bases from J; junction bases left unmatched: 5. This CDR3 has 13 amino acids. The CDR3 loop is CAISGTGTDEQYF. The CDR3 DNA reads TGTGCCATCAGTGGAACTGGGACAGACGAGCAGTACTTC.

The chain employs TRBV25-1 and TRBJ1-4; no definite D call. Trimming took 2 bases from V and 8 from J, leaving 6 bases between them. Germline lookup yields CDR1 MGHDK and CDR2 SYGVNS. The CDR3 runs 12 residues. CDR3 residues: CASSENREKLFF. The CDR3, as DNA: TGTGCCAGCAGTGAAAATCGGGAAAAACTGTTTTTT.

In its sample, this clone was seen a few times. This chain uses TRBV7-2 with TRBJ2-3; 9 nucleotides match TRBD2. This CDR3 contains 16 residues. V was clipped by 1 base and J by 0 bases; unmatched bases: 2. The V gene's germline CDR1 is SGHTA and CDR2 FQGNSA. The CDR3 DNA sequence: TGTGCCAGCAGCTTAGGACTAGCGGCTAGCACAGATACGCAGTATTTT. Translation gives CASSLGLAASTDTQYF.

V gene TRBV29-1 combines with J gene TRBJ2-1, with 7 bases matching TRBD2. The CDR3 runs 14 residues. Germline CDR1 reads SQVTM; CDR2 reads ANQGSEA. V lost 6 bases to trimming and J lost 4 bases; unmatched junction nucleotides: 9. CDR3 sequence (DNA): TGCAGCGTGCGGTTTACTAGCGAGTACAATGAGCAGTTCTTC. Its translation: CSVRFTSEYNEQFF.

V usage is TRBV25-1 and J usage is TRBJ1-2, with D unclear. From germline, CDR1 is MGHDK and CDR2 SYGVNS. Trimming removed 7 bases from V and 7 bases from J, with 13 bases in between. The CDR3 contains 12 residues. This CDR3 is CASKGYRPGYTF. CDR3 sequence (DNA): TGTGCCAGCAAAGGGTATCGTCCTGGCTACACCTTC.

In this sample, this clone turned up a few times. In DNA, the CDR3 is TGTGCCAGCGGGGCCGGGACAGGGGGTCCTGAGACCCAGTACTTC. Translated, it gives CASGAGTGGPETQYF. This chain uses TRBV25-1 with TRBJ2-5; TRBD1 aligns across 11 bases. This CDR3 contains 15 residues. J gave up 5 bases and V 8 bases, and 10 bases lay outside the gene matches. CDR1 is MGHDK and CDR2 is SYGVNS in the germline V gene.

This clone was detected only a few times. The rearrangement uses TRBV7-2 and TRBJ2-7; D might be TRBD1 (6 bases). CDR3 length equals 14 residues. The germline V gene encodes CDR1 SGHTA and CDR2 FQGNSA. Trimming removed 3 bases from V and 6 bases from J, with 15 bases in between. CDR3 region: CASSLGALTREQYF. The CDR3 DNA follows: TGTGCCAGCAGCTTGGGGGCCCTGACCCGCGAGCAGTACTTC.

The chain links TRBV13 to TRBJ1-4; 9 bases are a match to TRBD1. This CDR3 comprises 14 residues. Germline values: CDR1 PRHDT, CDR2 FYEKMQ (reference sequence). J lost 5 bases, V lost 5 bases, and 3 bases had no gene match. CDR3 in amino acids: CASSRTGVNEKLFF. As DNA, the CDR3 is TGTGCCAGCAGCCGGACAGGGGTAAATGAAAAACTGTTTTTT.

J is TRBJ2-1 and V is TRBV9; the D is unclear. The CDR3 totals 14 residues. Trimming removed 4 bases from V and 0 bases from J, with 8 bases in between. In germline, CDR1 is SGDLS, CDR2 YYNGEE. This CDR3 is CASSPGVSYNEQFF. The CDR3, as DNA: TGTGCCAGCAGCCCCGGCGTCTCCTACAATGAGCAGTTCTTC.

This rearrangement joins TRBV7-9 to TRBJ1-2; 9 nucleotides agree with TRBD1. In germline, CDR1 is SEHNR, CDR2 FQNEAQ (reference sequence). The CDR3 loop spans 14 amino acids. V was clipped by 2 bases and J by 8 bases; unmatched bases: 6. The CDR3 nucleotides are TGTGCCAGCAGCTTAAGGGACAGGGTTCGCGGCTACACCTTC. This codes for CASSLRDRVRGYTF.

This CDR3 reads CAWSLSPQRTEAFF. As DNA, the CDR3 is TGTGCCTGGAGTCTATCACCCCAGCGGACTGAAGCTTTCTTT. The genes are TRBV30 and TRBJ1-1; D unresolved. Trimming removed 2 bases at V and 5 bases at J, with 15 bases between. The V gene's germline CDR1 is GTSNPN and CDR2 SVGIG (reference sequence). The CDR3 sequence is 14 residues long.

The V call is TRBV7-2, the J call TRBJ2-3, with D maybe TRBD2 (6 bases). V was trimmed by 5 bases and J by 0 bases, leaving 12 bases between them. CDR1 is SGHTA, CDR2 FQGNSA, per germline. This CDR3 is built from 15 residues. The CDR3 region has the DNA TGTGCCAGCAGCCTCCTAGCGCCTAGCACAGATACGCAGTATTTT. It codes for CASSLLAPSTDTQYF. Drawing the rest from reference TRBV7-2 and TRBJ2-3, the complete variable domain is GAGVSQSPSNKVTEKGKDVELRCDPISGHTALYWYRQSLGQGLEFLIYFQGNSAPDKSGLPSDRFSAERTGGSVSTLTIQRTQQEDSAVYLCASSLLAPSTDTQYFGPGTRLTVL.

This chain joins TRBV28 and TRBJ2-1; TRBD2 matches 10 bases. The germline CDR1 and CDR2 sequences are MDHEN and SYDVKM. The ends lost 5 bases at V and 0 bases at J; junction bases unmatched: 10. The CDR3 length is 18 residues. The CDR3 nucleotides are TGTGCCAGCAGTCCCGGACTAGCGGACCGGAGCTCCTACAATGAGCAGTTCTTC. Protein product: CASSPGLADRSSYNEQFF.

The chain employs TRBV2 and TRBJ1-5; D not resolved. V shed 3 bases and J shed 0 bases, with 6 bases lying between them. Germline V gives CDR1 SNHLY, CDR2 FYNNEI. This CDR3 spans 14 amino acids. CDR3 sequence (DNA): TGTGCCAGCAGTGATACGGATAGCAATCAGCCCCAGCATTTT. This translates into CASSDTDSNQPQHF. The complete variable domain, with remaining parts taken from reference TRBV2 and TRBJ1-5, reads EPEVTQTPSHQVTQMGQEVILRCVPISNHLYFYWYRQILGQKVEFLVSFYNNEISEKSEIFDDQFSVERPDGSNFTLKIRSTKLEDSAMYFCASSDTDSNQPQHFGDGTRLSIL.

This clone was detected a few times. The V and J genes are TRBV7-3 and TRBJ2-1; possibly TRBD2 for D (6 bases). V was cut by 2 bases and J by 0 bases, with 8 bases left in between. The CDR3 consists of 15 residues. The germline CDR1 and CDR2 sequences are SGHTA and FQGTGA. The CDR3 bases are TGTGCCAGCAGCTTACAAGCGGGCTCCTACAATGAGCAGTTCTTC. Its protein is CASSLQAGSYNEQFF.

The rearrangement joins TRBV28 to TRBJ2-7, with D maybe TRBD2 (5 bases). The V gene's germline CDR1 is MDHEN and CDR2 SYDVKM. The CDR3 has 15 amino acids. V was clipped by 7 bases and J by 3 bases, with 19 bases between them. The DNA of the CDR3 is TGTGCCAGCAATCCCGAGCCAGTGGGAGTCTACGAGCAGTACTTC. Amino acid sequence: CASNPEPVGVYEQYF.

The V and J genes are TRBV18 and TRBJ1-2; tentatively, D is TRBD1 (5 bases). Germline lookup yields CDR1 KGHSH and CDR2 LQKENI. Trimming took off 5 bases at V and 5 bases at J, with 15 bases between the two ends. CDR3 length: 14 amino acids. In DNA form, the CDR3 reads TGTGCCAGCTCAGAACGGACCCAGGGATATGGCTACACCTTC. It yields the protein CASSERTQGYGYTF.

The rearrangement joins TRBV29-1 to TRBJ2-4; D perhaps matches TRBD2 (6 bases). The CDR3 extends over 13 amino acids. Trimming removed 5 bases at V and 0 bases at J, with 8 bases between. Per germline, CDR1 SQVTM and CDR2 ANQGSEA. CDR3 protein: CSVQGLAKNIQYF. Here the CDR3 DNA reads TGCAGCGTTCAGGGACTAGCCAAAAACATTCAGTACTTC.

The V call is TRBV25-1, the J call TRBJ2-1, with 10 positions matching TRBD2. Germline CDR1 and CDR2: MGHDK and SYGVNS. After removal of 5 bases from V and 5 bases from J, the junction contained 6 bases not matched to a gene. The CDR3 is 15 residues long. CDR3 loop: CASSRLAGANNEQFF. For the CDR3, the DNA is TGTGCCAGCAGTCGACTAGCGGGCGCTAACAATGAGCAGTTCTTC.

This clone was seen more than once but under ten times. The chain couples TRBV5-1 to TRBJ2-3; possible D gene TRBD2, 6 bases. The CDR3 contains 14 residues. Trimming took off 3 bases at V and 6 bases at J, with 14 bases between the two ends. Germline CDR1 is SGHRS and CDR2 is YFSETQ. CDR3 amino acids: CASSSGEGDDTQYF. The CDR3 coding sequence is TGCGCCAGCAGCTCGGGAGAAGGGGATGATACGCAGTATTTT.

This clone was counted between two and nine times. The CDR3 DNA reads as TGTGCCAGCGAGGGAGGGAGCTCTGGGGCCAACGTCCTGACTTTC. Protein: CASEGGSSGANVLTF. The chain links TRBV6-1 to TRBJ2-6; 7 nucleotides agree with TRBD2. The V gene end was trimmed by 8 bases and the J gene end by 0 bases; junction bases not matched to a gene: 4. The CDR3 has 15 amino acids. Per germline, CDR1 MNHNS and CDR2 SASEGT.

The chain employs TRBV28 and TRBJ2-4, with TRBD1 matching 7 bases. The V and J ends lost 3 bases and 8 bases, in that order; junction bases with no gene match: 13. This CDR3 comprises 16 residues. Germline CDR1 reads MDHEN; CDR2 reads SYDVKM. The CDR3 sequence is CASSFLGRGNRDIQYF. The CDR3 nucleotides are TGTGCCAGCAGTTTTTTGGGCAGGGGGAATAGGGACATTCAGTACTTC.

This clone has only a few counts. Other DNA sequences in the sample encode the same CDR3. The chain is built from TRBV29-1 and TRBJ2-5, with D perhaps assigned TRBD1 or TRBD2 (6 bases each). Trimming shortened V by 5 bases and J by 5 bases, and 12 bases separated the two germline ends. The germline CDR1 and CDR2 sequences are SQVTM and ANQGSEA. The CDR3 runs 12 residues. CDR3 sequence reads: CSVRQGRETQYF. CDR3 bases: TGCAGCGTTCGTCAGGGGAGGGAGACCCAGTACTTC.

This clone appeared a few times. This sequence joins TRBV28 and TRBJ2-4, with D tentatively TRBD1 (6 bases). The CDR3 length is 16 residues. V was clipped by 3 bases and J by 3 bases, with 15 bases between them. The germline V gene encodes CDR1 MDHEN and CDR2 SYDVKM. CDR3 amino acids: CASSFQQGYGKNIQYF. The CDR3 nucleotides are TGTGCCAGCAGTTTCCAACAGGGATATGGCAAAAACATTCAGTACTTC.

The V call is TRBV27, the J call TRBJ2-7, with D perhaps matching TRBD1 (5 bases). The CDR3 is 14 amino acids. Germline CDR1 and CDR2: MNHEY and SMNVEV (reference sequence). V was shortened by 5 bases and J by 5 bases, with 16 bases between the two germline ends. The CDR3 DNA reads TGTGCCAGCAGTACTACTCCAGGGAAGAACGAGCAGTACTTC. It specifies CASSTTPGKNEQYF.

A few counts support this clone. The CDR3 spells CATRLGGGRAAYEQYF. CDR3 in DNA: TGTGCCACTCGCCTAGGGGGCGGGAGGGCCGCCTACGAGCAGTACTTC. V and J are TRBV28 and TRBJ2-7, with 9 positions matching TRBD2. CDR1 is MDHEN, CDR2 SYDVKM, per germline. Losses at the gene ends were 10 bases for V and 2 bases for J; bases not matched to a gene: 15. The length of the CDR3 is 16 residues. The variable domain in full, with the rest retrieved from reference TRBV28 and TRBJ2-7, is DVKVTQSSRYLVKRTGEKVFLECVQDMDHENMFWYRQDPGLGLRLIYFSYDVKMKEKGDIPEGYSVSREKKERFSLILESASTNQTSMYLCATRLGGGRAAYEQYFGPGTRLTVT.

This chain uses TRBV29-1 with TRBJ1-1; 8 bases agree with TRBD1. V lost 7 bases, J lost 2 bases, and 12 bases stayed unmatched. CDR1 SQVTM and CDR2 ANQGSEA come from the germline V gene. The CDR3 sequence is 15 residues long. Here the CDR3 DNA reads TGCAGCGCCCGGACAGGGCCTCTTACCAACACTGAAGCTTTCTTT. It translates to CSARTGPLTNTEAFF.